Below, 15 T cell receptor beta chains from the same sample are listed, as sequenced in a study of blood T cell repertoires in COVID-19. Generated by immunoSEQ multiplex PCR, the TCRdb table keeps only in-frame clones and is missing some. The data show about 63,000 clones, 80% to 90% seen once. Sequencing input: PBMCs or T cells enriched from blood (not recorded which). The receptors shown here come from a woman aged 40-49 years with acute COVID-19.

The chain links TRBV2 to TRBJ2-5; D may be TRBD1 (6 bases). The V end was cut by 7 bases, the J end by 5 bases, with 11 bases between. This CDR3 region has 12 residues. CDR1 is SNHLY and CDR2 is FYNNEI in the germline V gene. CDR3: CASIQGRETQYF. CDR3 bases: TGTGCCAGCATACAGGGTAGGGAGACCCAGTACTTC.

This clone was seen a few times. This sequence joins TRBV5-8 and TRBJ2-4; 7 bases line up with TRBD1. V lost 0 bases to trimming and J lost 0 bases; unmatched junction nucleotides: 0. Germline V gene lookup returns CDR1 SGHTS and CDR2 YDEGEE. The CDR3 runs 15 residues. The DNA of the CDR3 is TGTGCCAGCAGCTTGGGACAGGGAGCCAAAAACATTCAGTACTTC. It codes for CASSLGQGAKNIQYF.

V is TRBV28 and J is TRBJ1-6; TRBD1 matches at 12 bases. Germline-derived CDR1 and CDR2 are MDHEN and SYDVKM. V gave up 6 bases and J gave up 5 bases; unmatched junction bases: 5. The length of the CDR3 is 16 residues. In DNA, the CDR3 is TGTGCCAGCAGCCGGGACAGGGGGCTTGATAATTCACCCCTCCACTTT. It is translated as CASSRDRGLDNSPLHF.

There are many counts of this clone. The chain has TRBV12-3 or TRBV12-4 and TRBJ2-1; 7 bases are a match to TRBD1. The CDR3 contains 12 residues. The J segment lost 11 bases and the V segment lost 5 bases, leaving 6 bases of the junction unmatched. Written as DNA, the CDR3 is TGTGCCAGCAGTCCCGACAGGGTTCAGCAGTTCTTC. Encoded protein: CASSPDRVQQFF.

The chain combines TRBV7-9 with TRBJ1-1; D may be TRBD1 (5 bases). Germline V gene data show CDR1 as SEHNR and CDR2 as FQNEAQ (reference sequence). The CDR3 is made up of 13 amino acids. Trimming took 5 bases from V and 4 from J, leaving 11 bases between them. The CDR3 DNA follows: TGTGCCAGCAGCCAAGACAGAACCACTGAAGCTTTCTTT. It translates to CASSQDRTTEAFF.

This clone turned up a few times. V gene TRBV19 combines with J gene TRBJ1-2; D may be TRBD1 (6 bases). V lost 11 bases to trimming and J lost 5 bases, with 18 bases between them. The CDR3 spans 13 residues. Germline values: CDR1 LNHDA, CDR2 SQIVND (reference sequence). The CDR3 region is CALWRGARYGYTF. The CDR3 DNA sequence: TGTGCCCTGTGGCGGGGGGCCCGGTATGGCTACACCTTC.

The chain recombines TRBV13 with TRBJ2-2; no definite D call. Germline loops: CDR1 PRHDT, CDR2 FYEKMQ (reference sequence). Trimming took 4 bases from V and 3 from J, leaving 6 bases between them. The CDR3 contains 13 residues. The CDR3 DNA is TGTGCCAGCAGCTACCCAGACACCGGGGAGCTGTTTTTT. It codes for CASSYPDTGELFF. Full variable domain (rest looked up from reference TRBV13 and TRBJ2-2): AAGVIQSPRHLIKEKRETATLKCYPIPRHDTVYWYQQGPGQDPQFLISFYEKMQSDKGSIPDRFSAQQFSDYHSELNMSSLELGDSALYFCASSYPDTGELFFGEGSRLTVL.

The rearrangement joins TRBV25-1 to TRBJ2-1, with D possibly being TRBD2 (5 bases). V shed 3 bases and J shed 9 bases, with 6 bases lying between them. Germline lookup yields CDR1 MGHDK and CDR2 SYGVNS. This CDR3 is built from 11 residues. CDR3 DNA: TGTGCCAGCAGTGAGGCGGGTGAGCAGTTCTTC. Protein product: CASSEAGEQFF. Full variable domain (outside the CDR3, taken from reference TRBV25-1 and TRBJ2-1): EADIYQTPRYLVIGTGKKITLECSQTMGHDKMYWYQQDPGMELHLIHYSYGVNSTEKGDLSSESTVSRIRTEHFPLTLESARPSHTSQYLCASSEAGEQFFGPGTRLTVL.

The chain is built from TRBV13 and TRBJ2-7; 9 bases match TRBD1. The CDR3 contains 15 residues. CDR1 is PRHDT and CDR2 is FYEKMQ in the germline V gene (reference sequence). V was pared by 5 bases and J by 5 bases, with 10 bases of the junction left unmatched. CDR3 region: CASSQPGQGSHEQYF. CDR3 DNA: TGTGCCAGCAGCCAACCGGGACAGGGTTCCCACGAGCAGTACTTC.

The rearrangement joins TRBV28 to TRBJ2-3; D might be TRBD2 (7 bases). V gave up 6 bases and J gave up 6 bases, with 19 bases separating them. The CDR3 covers 15 residues. Germline loops: CDR1 MDHEN, CDR2 SYDVKM. The CDR3 coding sequence is TGTGCCAGCAGGGGGGGGGCCCGACCCGCTGATACGCAGTATTTT. Its translation is CASRGGARPADTQYF.

The V and J genes are TRBV5-1 and TRBJ2-1; 9 bases line up with TRBD1. There are 17 residues in the CDR3. Germline V gives CDR1 SGHRS, CDR2 YFSETQ. The junction had 12 bases not matched to a gene; V was cut back by 0 bases and J by 8 bases. The CDR3 bases are TGCGCCAGCAGCTTGGCAGGGGTGGGACAGGGAGGCTATGAGCAGTTCTTC. Translating it yields CASSLAGVGQGGYEQFF. The complete variable domain, with remaining parts taken from reference TRBV5-1 and TRBJ2-1, reads KAGVTQTPRYLIKTRGQQVTLSCSPISGHRSVSWYQQTPGQGLQFLFEYFSETQRNKGNFPGRFSGRQFSNSRSEMNVSTLELGDSALYLCASSLAGVGQGGYEQFFGPGTRLTVL.

The chain carries TRBV23-1 and TRBJ1-1; D unresolved. TRBV23-1 is marked as an open reading frame, function uncertain. The V and J ends lost 0 bases and 0 bases respectively, with 11 bases between them. The CDR3 extends over 16 amino acids. The CDR3 spells CASSQSEAEMNTEAFF. For the CDR3, the DNA is TGCGCCAGCAGTCAATCCGAAGCGGAGATGAACACTGAAGCTTTCTTT.

The chain recombines TRBV3-1 (or the pseudogene TRBV3-2) with TRBJ2-7; 7 bases are shared with TRBD2. V trimming: 1 base; J trimming: 4 bases; junction bases outside the gene matches: 7. Germline-derived CDR1 and CDR2 are LGHDT and YNNKEL (reference sequence). The CDR3 is made up of 15 amino acids. CDR3 sequence (DNA): TGTGCCAGCAGCCAAGTCGCTAGCGGCTATTACGAGCAGTACTTC. This encodes CASSQVASGYYEQYF.

The chain joins TRBV5-1 to TRBJ2-3, with 7 bases matching TRBD1. Germline trimming cut 7 bases from V and 4 bases from J; bases unmatched to any gene: 6. The germline CDR1 and CDR2 sequences are SGHRS and YFSETQ. This CDR3 has 13 amino acids. In DNA form, the CDR3 reads TGCGCCAGCGGGCGAGGGGGCCCAGATACGCAGTATTTT. Translated, it gives CASGRGGPDTQYF.

This clone was recorded at least ten times. The chain has TRBV10-3 and TRBJ2-7; 14 bases agree with TRBD2. J gave up 7 bases and V 5 bases, and 7 bases lay outside the gene matches. From germline, CDR1 is ENHRY and CDR2 SYGVKD. The CDR3 runs 15 residues. The CDR3 DNA reads as TGTGCCATCAGTCCTGGACTAGCGGGGGGTGGAGAGCAGTACGTC. Its translation: CAISPGLAGGGEQYV.